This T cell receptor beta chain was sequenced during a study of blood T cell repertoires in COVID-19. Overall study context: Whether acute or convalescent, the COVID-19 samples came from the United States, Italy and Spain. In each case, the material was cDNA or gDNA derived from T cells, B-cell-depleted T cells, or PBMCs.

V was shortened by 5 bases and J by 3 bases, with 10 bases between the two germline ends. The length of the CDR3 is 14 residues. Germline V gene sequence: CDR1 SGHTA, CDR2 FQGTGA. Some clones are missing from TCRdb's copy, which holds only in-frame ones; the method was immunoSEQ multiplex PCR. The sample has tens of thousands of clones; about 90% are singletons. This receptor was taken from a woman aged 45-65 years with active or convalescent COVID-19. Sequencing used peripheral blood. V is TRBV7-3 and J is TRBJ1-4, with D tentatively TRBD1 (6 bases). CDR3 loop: CASSVTGPNEKLFF. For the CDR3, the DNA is TGTGCCAGCAGCGTGACAGGACCTAATGAAAAACTGTTTTTT.